The 28 T cell receptor beta chains below were found in one sample sequenced in a study of T cells in Graves' hyperthyroidism and ophthalmopathy. It was RNA transcripts that yielded the amplified TCR beta CDR3 regions. First-round RT-PCR with HTBI primers amplified the TCR CDR3 region. TCRdb redid the calling of the multiplex PCR reads with MiXCR, one entry per CDR3 protein. Among hundreds of thousands of distinct CDR3 sequences listed, about 13% were seen once. The sequencing sample was made of blood. The receptors derive from a woman aged 18-29 years with Graves' hyperthyroidism.

This clonotype was counted only a few times. This rearrangement joins TRBV12-3 or TRBV12-4 to TRBJ2-7; 14 bases are shared with TRBD2. The CDR3 has 16 amino acids. V shed 6 bases, J shed 6 bases, and the junction held 10 bases outside the gene matches. The CDR3 protein is CASSSGTSGSISEQYF. The CDR3 DNA reads TGTGCCAGCAGCTCAGGGACTAGCGGGAGCATCAGCGAGCAGTACTTC.

The CDR3 region has the DNA TGTGCCAGCAGCGAAAAGAGGGGACAACCGAGCTCCTACAATGAGCAGTTCTTC. This gives the protein CASSEKRGQPSSYNEQFF. V usage is TRBV9 and J usage is TRBJ2-1, with D tentatively TRBD1 (6 bases). The germline V gene encodes CDR1 SGDLS and CDR2 YYNGEE. Trimming left V 3 bases short and J 0 bases short, with 19 bases between. CDR3 length: 18 amino acids.

This clonotype has more than one count but fewer than ten. V and J are TRBV6-2 or TRBV6-3 and TRBJ2-4, with 9 positions matching TRBD1. Per germline, CDR1 MNHEY and CDR2 SVGEGT. The CDR3 spans 18 residues. Losses at the gene ends were 2 bases for V and 0 bases for J; bases not matched to a gene: 8. CDR3 DNA: TGTGCCAGCAGTTACCCCACAGGGGGCACGGTAGCCAAAAACATTCAGTACTTC. It yields the protein CASSYPTGGTVAKNIQYF.

This clonotype was counted many times. The chain joins TRBV7-9 to TRBJ1-5, with D possibly being TRBD1 (5 bases). CDR1 is SEHNR, CDR2 FQNEAQ, per germline (reference sequence). This CDR3 is built from 14 residues. V was trimmed by 5 bases and J by 1 base, leaving 9 bases between them. The CDR3 loop is CASSVGGSNQPQHF. In DNA form, the CDR3 reads TGTGCCAGCAGCGTCGGGGGGAGCAATCAGCCCCAGCATTTT.

This clonotype was detected ten times or more. V and J are TRBV6-1 and TRBJ2-3; D gene uncertain. Trimming shortened V by 6 bases and J by 5 bases, and 12 bases separated the two germline ends. CDR3 length: 13 amino acids. Germline values: CDR1 MNHNS, CDR2 SASEGT. As DNA, the CDR3 is TGTGCCAGCAGGACTTGGGGTGAAGATACGCAGTATTTT. Translating gives CASRTWGEDTQYF.

The CDR3 DNA follows: TGTGCCAGCAGTAGTCTAGCGGTCTACGAGCAGTACTTC. Protein sequence: CASSSLAVYEQYF. J is TRBJ2-7 and V is TRBV6-1; 7 bases map to TRBD2. Germline V gene sequence: CDR1 MNHNS, CDR2 SASEGT. The CDR3 loop spans 13 amino acids. The V segment lost 5 bases and the J segment 3 bases; nucleotides outside the gene matches: 4.

This clonotype has a handful of counts. This chain joins TRBV29-1 and TRBJ1-3, with 7 bases matching TRBD1. The CDR3 is 20 amino acids. The J segment lost 3 bases and the V segment lost 6 bases, leaving 26 bases of the junction unmatched. Germline values: CDR1 SQVTM, CDR2 ANQGSEA. The CDR3 nucleotides read TGCAGCGTCACCCTGGGACACGGGACAGACTATGGGGGTTTTGGAAACACCATATATTTT. Translated: CSVTLGHGTDYGGFGNTIYF.

This clonotype was recorded a few times. The V gene is TRBV6-1, the J gene TRBJ1-6; the D is unclear. Trimming took off 6 bases at V and 4 bases at J, with 16 bases between the two ends. The CDR3 sequence is 16 residues long. Germline CDR1 reads MNHNS; CDR2 reads SASEGT. CDR3 in amino acids: CASSPTGPGYNSPLHF. As DNA, the CDR3 is TGTGCCAGCAGCCCCACCGGGCCCGGGTATAATTCACCCCTCCACTTT.

This clonotype was recorded once. The V call is TRBV9, the J call TRBJ2-7; perhaps TRBD2 as D (6 bases). This CDR3 region has 17 residues. Germline V gene data show CDR1 as SGDLS and CDR2 as YYNGEE. Trimming removed 2 bases at V and 4 bases at J, with 22 bases between. The DNA of the CDR3 is TGTGCCAGCAGCGTCGGGCAACCGGGACTTAGGAGGTACGAGCAGTACTTC. Protein product: CASSVGQPGLRRYEQYF.

This clonotype was seen a few times. This chain joins TRBV12-3 or TRBV12-4 and TRBJ1-2, with 8 bases fitting TRBD1. The CDR3 has 14 amino acids. J gave up 2 bases and V 5 bases, and 4 bases lay outside the gene matches. The CDR3 region has the DNA TGTGCCAGCAGTCCCAGGGGGCGGAACTATGGCTACACCTTC. Amino acid sequence: CASSPRGRNYGYTF.

This clonotype was detected many times. The CDR3 coding sequence is TGCAGTGCTATAACGACTAGCGGGGACCTCCGGACCCAGTACTTC. This translates into CSAITTSGDLRTQYF. The chain joins TRBV20-1 to TRBJ2-5; 11 bases align to TRBD2. Germline V CDR1 and CDR2: DFQATT, SNEGSKA (reference sequence). The CDR3 has 15 residues. V shed 4 bases and J 7 bases; nucleotides not matched to a gene: 11.

At least ten counts were recorded for this clonotype. The chain recombines TRBV2 with TRBJ1-2; D call uncertain. Germline V gene lookup returns CDR1 SNHLY and CDR2 FYNNEI. This CDR3 is built from 12 residues. V dropped 6 bases and J dropped 8 bases, with 13 bases sitting between them. For the CDR3, the DNA is TGTGCCAGCAGGCTGGGAGTGCACGGCTACACCTTC. This codes for CASRLGVHGYTF.

The sample holds a few counts of this clonotype. This chain links TRBV4-3 with TRBJ2-7; possibly TRBD1 for D (6 bases). Trimming pared 4 bases from V and 2 bases from J, leaving 15 bases between. CDR1 and CDR2 (germline): LGHNA, YSLEER. The CDR3 runs 15 residues. The CDR3 loop is CASSLGTSKTYEQYF. DNA of the CDR3: TGCGCCAGCAGCCTCGGGACAAGCAAAACCTACGAGCAGTACTTC.

The sample holds a few counts of this clonotype. The chain combines TRBV4-1 with TRBJ1-2, with D possibly matching TRBD1 (5 bases). Germline V gene data show CDR1 as MGHRA and CDR2 as YSYEKL. This CDR3 spans 17 amino acids. Between the trimmed V and J ends, which lost 0 bases and 3 bases, there was a span of 17 bases. CDR3 sequence reads: CASSQDPEGPPYYGYTF. In DNA, the CDR3 is TGCGCCAGCAGCCAAGATCCAGAGGGGCCTCCGTACTATGGCTACACCTTC.

This clonotype was picked up one time. The rearrangement joins TRBV11-3 to TRBJ1-1, with D maybe TRBD1 (5 bases). The V gene's germline CDR1 is SGHNT and CDR2 YENEEA. V lost 5 bases and J 0 bases, leaving 13 bases between the germline ends. The CDR3 totals 15 residues. Written as DNA, the CDR3 is TGTGCCAGCAGCGAGACCGGGACGGTGAACACTGAAGCTTTCTTT. Translating it yields CASSETGTVNTEAFF.

This clonotype showed up just a few times. A much larger clone is a single base away; this may be a read error. The CDR3 loop is CASSLGEGPNYGYTF. Written as DNA, the CDR3 is TGTGCCAGCAGCTTAGGAGAGGGGCCTAACTATGGCTACACCTTC. The J gene is TRBJ1-2, the V gene TRBV7-2; TRBD1 is a possible D gene (5 bases). The germline CDR1 and CDR2 sequences are SGHTA and FQGNSA. The CDR3 loop spans 15 amino acids. Trimming removed 1 base at V and 0 bases at J, with 9 bases between.

The table lists this clonotype with many counts. J is TRBJ1-1 and V is TRBV19; weak D call: TRBD1 (5 bases). The germline V gene encodes CDR1 LNHDA and CDR2 SQIVND (reference sequence). V dropped 5 bases and J dropped 2 bases, with 12 bases sitting between them. The CDR3 sequence is 14 residues long. CDR3 sequence (DNA): TGTGCCAGTAGTGGAATCAGGGTTAACACTGAAGCTTTCTTT. Its translation: CASSGIRVNTEAFF.

This clonotype occurred many times. The rearrangement joins TRBV20-1 to TRBJ2-3, with 7 bases fitting TRBD2. The CDR3 has 13 residues. Unmatched junction bases numbered 6, after V lost 5 bases and J lost 4 bases. CDR1 is DFQATT, CDR2 SNEGSKA, per germline (reference sequence). The CDR3 loop reads CSARPRGADTQYF. For the CDR3, the DNA is TGCAGTGCTCGACCCCGGGGGGCAGATACGCAGTATTTT.

The rearrangement uses TRBV4-3 and TRBJ2-4; D might be TRBD2 (6 bases). Trimming left V 3 bases short and J 1 base short, with 10 bases between. Germline values: CDR1 LGHNA, CDR2 YSLEER. The CDR3 totals 15 residues. CDR3 DNA: TGCGCCAGCAGCCAGGAGGGTTTTGCCAAAAACATTCAGTACTTC. This sequence encodes CASSQEGFAKNIQYF.

This clonotype was recorded at least ten times. This chain uses TRBV11-2 with TRBJ2-7, with TRBD2 as a possible D gene (6 bases). Trimming took 3 bases from V and 6 from J, leaving 9 bases between them. In germline, CDR1 is SGHAT, CDR2 FQNNGV. There are 12 residues in the CDR3. The CDR3 nucleotides read TGTGCCAGCAGCTTGGGGGGAGGCGAGCAGTACTTC. It is translated as CASSLGGGEQYF.

This clonotype has at least ten counts. The chain links TRBV13 to TRBJ2-4; TRBD1 aligns across 10 bases. The junction had 11 bases not matched to a gene; V was cut back by 3 bases and J by 0 bases. Per germline, CDR1 PRHDT and CDR2 FYEKMQ (reference sequence). The CDR3 length is 19 residues. CDR3 region: CASSFVGQGDFLAKNIQYF. Here the CDR3 DNA reads TGTGCCAGCAGCTTCGTAGGACAGGGGGACTTCTTAGCCAAAAACATTCAGTACTTC.

This clonotype was picked up many times. The chain links TRBV28 to TRBJ1-6, with D unresolved. The V end lost 7 bases, the J end lost 10 bases, and 26 bases lay between the germline ends. Germline-derived CDR1 and CDR2 are MDHEN and SYDVKM. This CDR3 comprises 17 residues. The CDR3 DNA sequence: TGTGCCAGCATCGCTAACTTCCGGGGATCATTGGACTCACCCCTCCACTTT. Its protein product is CASIANFRGSLDSPLHF.

This clonotype was observed once. The chain employs TRBV12-3 or TRBV12-4 and TRBJ2-5; a possible D gene is TRBD1 (5 bases). CDR3 size: 14 residues. The ends were cut back, 2 bases at V and 5 bases at J, with 12 bases in the middle. CDR3 DNA sequence: TGTGCCAGCAGTTTAACGGGCAGGGTGGAGACCCAGTACTTC. Translation gives CASSLTGRVETQYF.

In this sample, this clonotype turned up a few times. J is TRBJ1-6 and V is TRBV6-1, with D tentatively TRBD1 (6 bases). V lost 3 bases and J lost 6, with 12 bases in between. The CDR3 is 15 amino acids. Germline V gene sequence: CDR1 MNHNS, CDR2 SASEGT. CDR3 sequence reads: CASSDLEGGNSPLHF. The CDR3 bases are TGTGCCAGCAGTGACCTTGAGGGGGGTAATTCACCCCTCCACTTT.

This clonotype was detected many times. The CDR3 protein is CSARTDVGSYNEQFF. The CDR3 nucleotides are TGCAGTGCTAGGACGGACGTGGGCTCCTACAATGAGCAGTTCTTC. The J gene is TRBJ2-1, the V gene TRBV20-1, with no clear D. V shed 3 bases and J shed 0 bases, with 12 bases lying between them. CDR1 DFQATT and CDR2 SNEGSKA come from the germline V gene (reference sequence). There are 15 residues in the CDR3.

This clonotype was recorded many times. J is TRBJ2-4 and V is TRBV20-1; 7 positions match TRBD1. The CDR3 covers 16 residues. Trimming at V came to 5 bases and at J to 0 bases, leaving 10 bases not matched to a gene. Germline CDR1 and CDR2: DFQATT and SNEGSKA (reference sequence). The CDR3 spells CSALQGVTLAKNIQYF. CDR3 DNA: TGCAGTGCTCTTCAGGGGGTAACTCTAGCCAAAAACATTCAGTACTTC.

Turning to this clonotype: This could be a read error, since a much larger clone is one nucleotide away. The J gene is TRBJ2-5, the V gene TRBV7-8, with a possible D match to TRBD2 (6 bases). The CDR3 length is 15 residues. V was cut by 5 bases and J by 3 bases, with 16 bases left in between. Looked up from germline, CDR1 is SGHVS and CDR2 is FQNEAQ. CDR3: CASSPRWTTKETQYF. The DNA of the CDR3 is TGTGCCAGCAGCCCCCGCTGGACTACCAAAGAGACCCAGTACTTC.

Ten or more counts support this clonotype. The chain employs TRBV9 and TRBJ2-1, with 9 bases fitting TRBD2. The V gene end was trimmed by 0 bases and the J gene end by 8 bases; junction bases not matched to a gene: 6. The length of the CDR3 is 15 residues. Germline loops: CDR1 SGDLS, CDR2 YYNGEE. CDR3 region: CASSVEGSGSDEQFF. CDR3 DNA: TGTGCCAGCAGCGTAGAGGGTAGCGGGAGCGATGAGCAGTTCTTC.